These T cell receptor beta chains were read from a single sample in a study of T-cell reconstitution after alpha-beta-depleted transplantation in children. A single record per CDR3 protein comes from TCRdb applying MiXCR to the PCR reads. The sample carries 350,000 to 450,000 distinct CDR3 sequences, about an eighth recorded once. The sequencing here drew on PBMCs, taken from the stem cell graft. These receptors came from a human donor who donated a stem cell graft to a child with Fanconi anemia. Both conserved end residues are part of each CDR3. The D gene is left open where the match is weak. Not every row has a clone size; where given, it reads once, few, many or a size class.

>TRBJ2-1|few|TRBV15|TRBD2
TGTGCCACCAGCAGAGAGAGCGGGGGAGGCAATGAGCAGTTCTTC
CATSRESGGGNEQFF
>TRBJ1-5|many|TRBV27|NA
TGTGCCAGCAGTTTATCGGTGGATAGGGGGGATCAGCCCCAGCATTTT
CASSLSVDRGDQPQHF
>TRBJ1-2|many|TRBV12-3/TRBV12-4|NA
TGTGCCAGCACCTTACAGGGAGGTACCTATGGCTACACCTTC
CASTLQGGTYGYTF
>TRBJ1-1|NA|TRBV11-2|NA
TGTGCCAGCAGCCAAATCTCCGGGATTGAAGCTTTCTTT
CASSQISGIEAFF
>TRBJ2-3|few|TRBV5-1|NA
TGCGCCAGCAGCTTAGAGGCGTTGAGGGATACGCAGTATTTT
CASSLEALRDTQYF
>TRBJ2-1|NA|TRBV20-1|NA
TGCAGTATCCGACCGAGCTCCTACAATGAGCAGTTCTTC
CSIRPSSYNEQFF
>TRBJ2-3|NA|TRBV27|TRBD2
TGTGCCAGCTCTACTACGGGGGGAAGGATAACAGATACGCAGTATTTT
CASSTTGGRITDTQYF
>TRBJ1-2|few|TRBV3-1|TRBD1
TGTGCCAGCAGCCAAGAAGGGGGCGCATTTCGGGGCTATGGCTACACCTTC
CASSQEGGAFRGYGYTF
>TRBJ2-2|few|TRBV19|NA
TGTGCCAGTAGAGCCAAAGCCGGGACACAGTTAACCGGGGAGCTGTTTTTT
CASRAKAGTQLTGELFF
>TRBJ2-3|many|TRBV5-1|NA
TGCGCCAGCAGTGCCCTCGGGTGGGCAACAGATACGCAGTATTTT
CASSALGWATDTQYF
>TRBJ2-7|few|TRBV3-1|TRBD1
TGTGCCAGCAGCCCAAAACCGGGACAGGGCTACGAGCAGTACTTC
CASSPKPGQGYEQYF
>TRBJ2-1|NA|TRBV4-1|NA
TGCGCCAGCAGCCTAAAAGCGGATTATGAGCAGTTCTTC
CASSLKADYEQFF
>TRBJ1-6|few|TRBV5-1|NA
TGCGCCAGCAGCTTGGACAGCGCCAATTCACCCCTCCACTTT
CASSLDSANSPLHF
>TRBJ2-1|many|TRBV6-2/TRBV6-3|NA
TGTGCCAGCAGTCGGGAAGCCTACAATGAGCAGTTCTTC
CASSREAYNEQFF
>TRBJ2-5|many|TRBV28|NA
TGTGCCAGCAGTTTGAGGGGAAGGACCCAGTACTTC
CASSLRGRTQYF
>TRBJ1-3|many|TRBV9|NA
TGTGCCAGCAGCGTAGCTGTGTTGAGCTCTGGAAACACCATATATTTT
CASSVAVLSSGNTIYF
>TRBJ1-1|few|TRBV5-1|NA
TGCGCCAGCAGCTTGCTAGCAGTAAACACTGAAGCTTTCTTT
CASSLLAVNTEAFF